The sequence of this TCR beta chain was determined in a study of control samples from healthy donors and cancer patients (dated by TCRdb to about 2020). V lost 3 bases and J lost 0 bases; the stretch between them is 9 bases long. CDR1 is given as LNHDA and CDR2 as SQIVND, both from the germline V gene (reference sequence). The CDR3 has 15 amino acids, counting the end cysteine and phenylalanine. The DNA shown is the 45-base CDR3, in frame from base 1. The library came from the immunoSEQ multiplex PCR assay. TCRdb holds this immuneACCESS table with in-frame rearrangements only. Some clones are missing; in checked studies, unresolved V genes explain under half, and the rest has no known cause. This sample lists about 150,000 clones; about 94% were detected once. The ten largest make up approximately 6.1% of the sample. The count of this clone is one. The specificity of this receptor is unknown. No clone much larger than this one lies a single base away; base qualities are absent.

The rearranged chain carries TRBV19 and TRBJ1-5, with the D gene uncertain. The sequence came from a man aged 40-50 years in good health. Sequences were obtained from blood. The CDR3 protein sequence reads: CASSIDYYSNQPQHF. The nucleotide sequence reads as follows: TGTGCCAGTAGTATCGACTATTATAGCAATCAGCCCCAGCATTTT.